This TCR beta chain was recorded in a study of cytotoxic CD8 clonotypes in ibrutinib-treated CLL. Comments on this clone: Its antigen is currently unknown.

The assay was immunoSEQ multiplex PCR, and TCRdb's table has in-frame clones only and misses some. The top ten hold 15% to 17% of the sample, which has more than 200,000 clones, roughly 74% seen once. Study-wide results and limits: Stable or contracted on treatment, public clonotypes were also uncommon. Sampling times (in sustained-remission versus progressing patients) were not the same.

Germline CDR1 SGHRS, CDR2 YFSETQ. With 2 bases removed from V and 1 base from J, the gap between germline ends came to 5 bases. The CDR3 has 13 amino acids. This sequence originates from a human donor with chronic lymphocytic leukemia. The input for sequencing was PBMCs, taken after 24 months of ibrutinib treatment. The gene calls are TRBV5-1 and TRBJ2-3, with D unresolved. CDR3 sequence: CASSLPGTDTQYF. DNA for the CDR3: TGCGCCAGCAGCTTACCGGGCACAGATACGCAGTATTTT.